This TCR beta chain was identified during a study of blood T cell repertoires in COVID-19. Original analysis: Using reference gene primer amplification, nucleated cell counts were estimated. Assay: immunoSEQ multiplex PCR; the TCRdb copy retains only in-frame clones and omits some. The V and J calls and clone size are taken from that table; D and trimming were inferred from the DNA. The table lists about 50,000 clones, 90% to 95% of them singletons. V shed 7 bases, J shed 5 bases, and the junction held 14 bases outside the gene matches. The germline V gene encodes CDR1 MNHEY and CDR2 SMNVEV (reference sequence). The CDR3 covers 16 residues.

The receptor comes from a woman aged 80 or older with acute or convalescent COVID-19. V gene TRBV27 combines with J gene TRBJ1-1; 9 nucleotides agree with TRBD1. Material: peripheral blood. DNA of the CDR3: TGTGCCAGCATCAAGTTAAAGGGGACAGGGAGAACTGAAGCTTTCTTT. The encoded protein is CASIKLKGTGRTEAFF.